The next 14 T cell receptor beta chains were all read from a single sample in a study of blood T cell repertoires in COVID-19. Sequenced by immunoSEQ multiplex PCR; TCRdb stores in-frame clones only, minus some. The table has 300,000 or so clones, 70% to 90% seen once. The sample comprised PBMCs or T cells enriched from blood (not recorded which). Receptor source: a woman aged 30 to 39 who had recovered from COVID-19.

The gene calls are TRBV2 and TRBJ2-3, with TRBD1 matching 7 bases. Per the germline V gene, CDR1 is SNHLY and CDR2 is FYNNEI. J lost 1 base, V lost 7 bases, and 11 bases had no gene match. The CDR3 extends over 16 amino acids. CDR3: CASKVSRGTGTDTQYF. DNA for the CDR3: TGTGCCAGCAAAGTCAGTCGAGGGACAGGCACAGATACGCAGTATTTT.

The J gene is TRBJ1-1, the V gene TRBV23-1, with D hard to call. TRBV23-1 counts as an open reading frame of uncertain function. The CDR3 sequence is 16 residues long. Between the trimmed V and J ends, which lost 2 bases and 0 bases, there was a span of 13 bases. This CDR3 is CASSQPDGGVNTEAFF. The CDR3 DNA is TGCGCCAGCAGTCAACCGGACGGAGGAGTGAACACTGAAGCTTTCTTT.

This sequence joins TRBV19 and TRBJ1-1; a weak D match, TRBD1 (6 bases). The germline V and J ends were trimmed by 7 bases and 1 base, with 13 bases remaining between them. This CDR3 contains 14 residues. CDR1 and CDR2 (germline): LNHDA, SQIVND (reference sequence). CDR3 DNA sequence: TGTGCCAGTAACCCCGGGACACAGAACACTGAAGCTTTCTTT. Protein product: CASNPGTQNTEAFF. The entire variable domain, with the rest obtained from reference TRBV19 and TRBJ1-1, is as follows: DGGITQSPKYLFRKEGQNVTLSCEQNLNHDAMYWYRQDPGQGLRLIYYSQIVNDFQKGDIAEGYSVSREKKESFPLTVTSAQKNPTAFYLCASNPGTQNTEAFFGQGTRLTVV.

The rearrangement uses TRBV7-8 and TRBJ2-1; a possible D gene is TRBD1 (5 bases). V lost 1 base, J lost 8 bases, and 18 bases lay in between. Germline CDR1 is SGHVS and CDR2 is FQNEAQ. This CDR3 is built from 16 residues. CDR3: CASSLVGGAASYEQFF. In nucleotides, the CDR3 is TGTGCCAGCAGCTTAGTCGGTGGGGCCGCGAGCTATGAGCAGTTCTTC.

V and J are TRBV18 and TRBJ1-5, with D possibly being TRBD1 (6 bases). Germline CDR1 KGHSH, CDR2 LQKENI. Trimming cost V 5 bases and J 5 bases, with 19 bases left between them. This CDR3 is built from 16 residues. Here the CDR3 reads CASSSLNRQDHQPQHF. The CDR3 nucleotides read TGTGCCAGCTCAAGCCTAAACCGACAGGATCATCAGCCCCAGCATTTT.

The chain carries TRBV19 and TRBJ1-6; 7 bases map to TRBD1. The CDR3 consists of 14 residues. In germline, CDR1 is LNHDA, CDR2 SQIVND (reference sequence). The trim removed 6 bases at V and 9 bases at J, leaving 8 bases unmatched. The CDR3 reads CASSLGQRSSPLHF. As DNA, the CDR3 is TGTGCCAGTAGCTTGGGACAGCGTAGTTCACCCCTCCACTTT.

For the CDR3, the DNA is TGTGCCAGCAGCCCTCAGTTCTTC. This gives the protein CASSPQFF. The genes are TRBV7-9 and TRBJ2-1, with D uncertain. This CDR3 is built from 8 residues. CDR1 SEHNR and CDR2 FQNEAQ come from the germline V gene (reference sequence). The V gene lost 5 bases and the J gene lost 13 bases, with 3 bases spanning the gap.

The chain carries TRBV9 and TRBJ1-1; 10 nucleotides agree with TRBD1. The CDR3 has 17 amino acids. Germline values: CDR1 SGDLS, CDR2 YYNGEE. With V trimmed by 0 bases and J by 3 bases, 8 bases remained unmatched. CDR3 loop: CASSVALPGTGDTEAFF. The CDR3 DNA sequence: TGTGCCAGCAGCGTAGCGCTCCCCGGGACAGGGGACACTGAAGCTTTCTTT.

The chain links TRBV5-6 to TRBJ1-2; no clear D. This CDR3 contains 13 residues. The germline CDR1 and CDR2 sequences are SGHDT and YYEEEE. The germline V and J ends were trimmed by 4 bases and 7 bases, with 14 bases remaining between them. The CDR3 region has the DNA TGTGCCAGCAGCGCGGGAGGCCGTGGTGGCTACACCTTC. Translating gives CASSAGGRGGYTF.

The chain recombines TRBV5-1 with TRBJ1-1; 9 bases line up with TRBD1. V was clipped by 6 bases and J by 4 bases; unmatched bases: 10. The CDR3 totals 15 residues. The germline gives CDR1 SGHRS, CDR2 YFSETQ. The CDR3 nucleotides read TGCGCCAGCACCGGACAGGGGATTCGGGGCACTGAAGCTTTCTTT. It translates to CASTGQGIRGTEAFF.

V is TRBV3-1 (or the pseudogene TRBV3-2) and J is TRBJ2-7; 10 bases agree with TRBD2. CDR1 and CDR2 (germline): LGHDT, YNNKEL (reference sequence). The CDR3 length is 16 residues. V was clipped by 3 bases and J by 7 bases; unmatched bases: 12. CDR3 sequence (DNA): TGTGCCAGCAGCCAGGCGACTAGCGGGTTCTTCAGGGAGCAGTACTTC. It specifies CASSQATSGFFREQYF.

This clone was observed a handful of times. The V gene is TRBV5-4, the J gene TRBJ2-1, with 7 bases fitting TRBD2. Trimming removed 0 bases from V and 6 bases from J; junction bases left unmatched: 6. Germline V CDR1 and CDR2: SGHNT, YYREEE (reference sequence). The CDR3 sequence is 15 residues long. CDR3 protein: CASSLGGGLSNEQFF. Here the CDR3 DNA reads TGTGCCAGCAGCTTGGGCGGGGGACTTTCCAATGAGCAGTTCTTC.

The chain couples TRBV5-4 to TRBJ2-7, with unresolved D. This CDR3 spans 16 amino acids. V lost 0 bases to trimming and J lost 0 bases, with 13 bases between them. Germline V gene lookup returns CDR1 SGHNT and CDR2 YYREEE (reference sequence). The CDR3 here is CASSLVSVGGSYEQYF. The CDR3 nucleotides read TGTGCCAGCAGCTTGGTTTCCGTTGGCGGCTCCTACGAGCAGTACTTC. The full variable domain, with the rest looked up from reference TRBV5-4 and TRBJ2-7, is ETGVTQSPTHLIKTRGQQVTLRCSSQSGHNTVSWYQQALGQGPQFIFQYYREEENGRGNFPPRFSGLQFPNYSSELNVNALELDDSALYLCASSLVSVGGSYEQYFGPGTRLTVT.

The gene calls are TRBV29-1 and TRBJ1-5; D gene ambiguous. Trimming removed 4 bases from V and 0 bases from J, with 7 bases in between. CDR1 is SQVTM, CDR2 ANQGSEA, per germline. The CDR3 length is 13 residues. CDR3 region: CSVGGNSNQPQHF. CDR3 coding DNA: TGCAGCGTTGGAGGGAATAGCAATCAGCCCCAGCATTTT.